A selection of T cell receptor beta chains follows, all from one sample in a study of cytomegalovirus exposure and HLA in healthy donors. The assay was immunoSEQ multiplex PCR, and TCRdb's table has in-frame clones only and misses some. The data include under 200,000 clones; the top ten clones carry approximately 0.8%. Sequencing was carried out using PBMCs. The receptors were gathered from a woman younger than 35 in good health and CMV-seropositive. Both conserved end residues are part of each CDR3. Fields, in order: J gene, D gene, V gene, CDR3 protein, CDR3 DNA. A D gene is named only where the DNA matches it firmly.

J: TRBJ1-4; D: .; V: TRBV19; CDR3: CASSLGRHIAEKLFF; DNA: TGTGCCAGTAGTCTCGGCAGGCACATCGCTGAAAAACTGTTTTTT
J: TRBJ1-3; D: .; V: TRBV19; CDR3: CASSIAGRGNTIYF; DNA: TGTGCCAGTAGTATCGCGGGACGGGGAAACACCATATATTTT
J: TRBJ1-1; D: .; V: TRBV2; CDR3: CASWGGTEAFF; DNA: TGTGCCAGCTGGGGCGGCACTGAAGCTTTCTTT
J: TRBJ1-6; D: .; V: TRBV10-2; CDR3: CASSQWGGGVDNSPLHF; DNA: TGCGCCAGCAGTCAATGGGGAGGGGGAGTTGACAATTCACCCCTCCACTTT
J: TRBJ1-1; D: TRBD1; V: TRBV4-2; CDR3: CASSLFLTPGQGGTEAFF; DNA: TGTGCCAGCAGCCTTTTCCTGACACCGGGACAGGGTGGTACTGAAGCTTTCTTT
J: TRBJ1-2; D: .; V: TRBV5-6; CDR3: CASSLLGYGYTF; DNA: TGTGCCAGCAGCCTCCTCGGGTATGGCTACACCTTC
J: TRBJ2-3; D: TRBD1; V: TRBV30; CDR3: CAWRNRGGTDTQYF; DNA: TGTGCCTGGAGGAACAGGGGAGGCACAGATACGCAGTATTTT
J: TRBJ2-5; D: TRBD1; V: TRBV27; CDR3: CASSLNRNRGEETQYF; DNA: TGTGCCAGCAGTTTAAATCGAAACAGGGGAGAAGAGACCCAGTACTTC
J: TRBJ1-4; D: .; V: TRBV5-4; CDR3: CASSLRGVDNEKLFF; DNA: TGTGCCAGCAGCTTGCGCGGGGTCGATAATGAAAAACTGTTTTTT
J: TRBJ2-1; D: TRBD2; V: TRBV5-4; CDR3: CASSLREGFYNEQFF; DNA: TGTGCCAGCAGCTTGAGGGAGGGCTTCTACAATGAGCAGTTCTTC
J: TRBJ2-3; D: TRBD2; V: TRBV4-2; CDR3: CASSQQAGGSDTQYF; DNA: TGTGCCAGCAGCCAACAAGCGGGAGGGTCCGATACGCAGTATTTT
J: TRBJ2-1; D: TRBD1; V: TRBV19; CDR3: CASSPGTANEQFF; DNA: TGTGCCAGTAGCCCCGGGACAGCTAATGAGCAGTTCTTC
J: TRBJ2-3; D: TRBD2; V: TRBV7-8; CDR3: CASSYTSGLASQYF; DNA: TGTGCCAGCAGCTATACGTCGGGACTAGCGTCGCAGTATTTT
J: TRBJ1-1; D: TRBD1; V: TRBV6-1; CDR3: CASSGDRVVTEAFF; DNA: TGTGCCAGCAGCGGCGACAGGGTCGTCACTGAAGCTTTCTTT
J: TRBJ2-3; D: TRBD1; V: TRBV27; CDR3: CASSFLGTGGKIGTDTQYF; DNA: TGTGCCAGCAGTTTCCTGGGGACAGGGGGCAAAATTGGGACAGATACGCAGTATTTT
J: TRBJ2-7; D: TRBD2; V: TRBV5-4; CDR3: CAGGTSGSSYEQYF; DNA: TGTGCCGGGGGGACTAGCGGGAGCTCCTACGAGCAGTACTTC
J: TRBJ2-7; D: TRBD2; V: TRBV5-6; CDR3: CASTDGGTSVYEQYF; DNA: TGTGCCAGCACCGACGGAGGGACTAGCGTATACGAGCAGTACTTC
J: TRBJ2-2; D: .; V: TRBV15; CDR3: CATSRGHSGTGELFF; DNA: TGTGCCACCAGCAGAGGACATTCGGGGACCGGGGAGCTGTTTTTT
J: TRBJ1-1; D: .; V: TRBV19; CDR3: CASSMRVRSLNTEAFF; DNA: TGTGCCAGTAGTATGAGGGTTCGGAGCCTGAACACTGAAGCTTTCTTT
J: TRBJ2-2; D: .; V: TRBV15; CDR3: CATSLTPGVGELFF; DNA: TGTGCCACCAGCCTCACGCCGGGGGTCGGGGAGCTGTTTTTT
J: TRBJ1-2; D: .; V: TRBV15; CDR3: CATSRETGVGGYTF; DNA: TGTGCCACCAGCAGAGAGACCGGGGTGGGTGGCTACACCTTC
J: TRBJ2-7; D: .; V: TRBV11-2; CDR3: CASSLASSPFYEQYF; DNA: TGTGCCAGCAGCTTAGCGTCTAGCCCGTTCTACGAGCAGTACTTC
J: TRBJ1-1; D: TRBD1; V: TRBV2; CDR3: CASTGQGASRTEAFF; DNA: TGTGCCAGCACCGGCCAGGGGGCTTCGCGCACTGAAGCTTTCTTT
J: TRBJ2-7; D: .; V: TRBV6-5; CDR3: CASSFRQRRLYEQYF; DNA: TGTGCCAGCAGTTTCCGACAGAGGAGACTCTACGAGCAGTACTTC
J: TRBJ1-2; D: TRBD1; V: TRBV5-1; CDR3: CASSFEKGQGTHGYTF; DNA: TGCGCCAGCAGCTTCGAGAAGGGACAGGGAACCCATGGCTACACCTTC
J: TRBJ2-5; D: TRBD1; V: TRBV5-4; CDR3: CASRLGQYQETQYF; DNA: TGTGCCAGCAGACTGGGACAGTACCAAGAGACCCAGTACTTC
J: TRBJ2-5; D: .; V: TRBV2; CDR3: CASSPKETQYF; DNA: TGTGCCAGCAGCCCTAAAGAGACCCAGTACTTC
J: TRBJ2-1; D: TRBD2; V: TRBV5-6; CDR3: CASSFGSGGGNEQFF; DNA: TGTGCCAGCAGCTTTGGGTCGGGAGGAGGGAATGAGCAGTTCTTC
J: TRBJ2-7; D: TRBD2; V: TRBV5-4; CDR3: CASSSGGFSYEQYF; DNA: TGTGCCAGCAGCTCCGGGGGGTTCTCCTACGAGCAGTACTTC
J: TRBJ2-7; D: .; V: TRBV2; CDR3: CASSRQEGRNF; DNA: TGTGCCAGCAGCCGACAGGAAGGCCGTAACTTC
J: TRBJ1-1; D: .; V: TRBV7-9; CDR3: CASSLWGEGAFF; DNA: TGTGCCAGCAGCTTATGGGGGGAGGGAGCTTTCTTT
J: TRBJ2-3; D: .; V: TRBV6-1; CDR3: CASSEARIRTDTQYF; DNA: TGTGCCAGCAGTGAAGCGAGGATTCGCACAGATACGCAGTATTTT
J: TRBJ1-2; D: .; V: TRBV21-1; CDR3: CASSIGQGAMDYGYTF; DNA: TGTGCCAGCAGCATAGGACAGGGGGCGATGGACTATGGCTACACCTTC
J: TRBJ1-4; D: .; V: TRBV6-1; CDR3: CASSELRGATNEKLFF; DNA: TGTGCCAGCAGTGAGCTTCGGGGGGCAACTAATGAAAAACTGTTTTTT
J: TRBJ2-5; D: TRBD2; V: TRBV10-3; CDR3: CATGLAGDQETQYF; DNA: TGTGCCACGGGACTAGCGGGAGACCAAGAGACCCAGTACTTC
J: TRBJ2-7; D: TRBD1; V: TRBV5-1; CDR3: CASSLSTAGGLPEQYF; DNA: TGCGCCAGCAGCCTCTCTACGGCAGGGGGTCTCCCGGAGCAGTACTTC
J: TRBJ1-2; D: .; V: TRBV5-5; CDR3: CASSLLSKGEGGYTF; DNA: TGTGCCAGCAGCTTGCTCTCTAAAGGGGAAGGTGGCTACACCTTC